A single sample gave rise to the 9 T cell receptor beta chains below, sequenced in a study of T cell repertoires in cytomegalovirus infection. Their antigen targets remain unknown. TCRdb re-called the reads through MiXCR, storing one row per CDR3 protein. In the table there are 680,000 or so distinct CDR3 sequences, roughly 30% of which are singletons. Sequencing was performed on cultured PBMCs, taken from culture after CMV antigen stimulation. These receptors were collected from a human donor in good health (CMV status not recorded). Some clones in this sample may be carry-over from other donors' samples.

The CDR3 protein is CASKGRGNQPQHF. CDR3 in DNA: TGTGCCAGCAAAGGGAGGGGGAATCAGCCCCAGCATTTT. This chain joins TRBV2 and TRBJ1-5; weak D call: TRBD1 (6 bases). Trimming removed 7 bases from V and 4 bases from J, with 11 bases in between. The CDR3 sequence is 13 residues long. Germline V gene sequence: CDR1 SNHLY, CDR2 FYNNEI.

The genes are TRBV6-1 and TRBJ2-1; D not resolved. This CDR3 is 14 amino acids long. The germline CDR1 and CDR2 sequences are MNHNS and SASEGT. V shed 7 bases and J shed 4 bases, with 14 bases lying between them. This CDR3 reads CASNEARHYNEQFF. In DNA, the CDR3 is TGTGCCAGCAACGAAGCCCGGCATTACAATGAGCAGTTCTTC.

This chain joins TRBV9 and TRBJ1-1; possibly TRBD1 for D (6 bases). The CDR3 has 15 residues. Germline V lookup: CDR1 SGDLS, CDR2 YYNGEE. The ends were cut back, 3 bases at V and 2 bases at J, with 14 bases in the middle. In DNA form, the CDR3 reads TGTGCCAGCAGCGCCCGACAGGTCTTAAACACTGAAGCTTTCTTT. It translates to CASSARQVLNTEAFF.

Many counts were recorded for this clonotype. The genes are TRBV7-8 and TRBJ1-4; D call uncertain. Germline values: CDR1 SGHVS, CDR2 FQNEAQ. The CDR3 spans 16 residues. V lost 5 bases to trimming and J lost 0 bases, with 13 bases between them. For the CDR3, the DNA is TGTGCCAGCAGCCCTCTACGTGGTGCAACTAATGAAAAACTGTTTTTT. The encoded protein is CASSPLRGATNEKLFF.

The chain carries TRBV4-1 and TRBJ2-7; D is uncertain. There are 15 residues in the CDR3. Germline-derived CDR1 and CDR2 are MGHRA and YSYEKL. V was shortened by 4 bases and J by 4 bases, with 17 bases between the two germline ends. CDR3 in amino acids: CASSRSKEIGYEQYF. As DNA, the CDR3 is TGCGCCAGCAGCCGCTCCAAAGAGATAGGATACGAGCAGTACTTC.

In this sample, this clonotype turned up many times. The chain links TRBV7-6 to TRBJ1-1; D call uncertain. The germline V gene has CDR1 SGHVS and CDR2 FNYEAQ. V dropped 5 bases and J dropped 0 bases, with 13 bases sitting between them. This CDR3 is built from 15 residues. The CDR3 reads CASSPLAAMNTEAFF. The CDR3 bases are TGTGCCAGCAGCCCCCTGGCGGCGATGAACACTGAAGCTTTCTTT.

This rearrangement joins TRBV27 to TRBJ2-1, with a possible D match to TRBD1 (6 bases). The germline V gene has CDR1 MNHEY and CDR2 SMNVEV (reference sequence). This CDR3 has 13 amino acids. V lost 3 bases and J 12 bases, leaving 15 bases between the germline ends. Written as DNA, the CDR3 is TGTGCCAGCAGTTTGGACAGCTCACGCGTGCAGTTCTTC. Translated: CASSLDSSRVQFF.

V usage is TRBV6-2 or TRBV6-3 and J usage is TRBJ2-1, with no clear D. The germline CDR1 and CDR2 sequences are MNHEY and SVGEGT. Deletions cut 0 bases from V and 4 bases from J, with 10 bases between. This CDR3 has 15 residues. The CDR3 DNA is TGTGCCAGCAGTTACTCCAGAAGCGTTTACAATGAGCAGTTCTTC. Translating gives CASSYSRSVYNEQFF.

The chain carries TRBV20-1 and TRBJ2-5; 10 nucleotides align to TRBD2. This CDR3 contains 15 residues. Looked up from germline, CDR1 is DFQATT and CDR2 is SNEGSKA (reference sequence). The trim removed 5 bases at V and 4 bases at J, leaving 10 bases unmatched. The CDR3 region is CSAALAGVVGETQYF. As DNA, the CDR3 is TGCAGTGCTGCTCTAGCGGGAGTAGTAGGAGAGACCCAGTACTTC.